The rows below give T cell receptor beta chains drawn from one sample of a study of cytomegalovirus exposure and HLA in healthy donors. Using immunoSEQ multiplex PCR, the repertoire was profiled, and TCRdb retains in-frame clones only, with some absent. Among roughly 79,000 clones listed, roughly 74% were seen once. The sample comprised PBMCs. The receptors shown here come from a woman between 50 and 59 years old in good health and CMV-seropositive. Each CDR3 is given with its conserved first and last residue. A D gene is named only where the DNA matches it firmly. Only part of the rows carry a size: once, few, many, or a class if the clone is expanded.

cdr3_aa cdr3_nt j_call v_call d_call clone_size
CASIPGQAYNEQFF TGTGCCAGCATTCCGGGACAGGCTTACAATGAGCAGTTCTTC TRBJ2-1 TRBV25-1 TRBD1 NA
CASSLESYRTSGRGEQFF TGTGCCAGCAGTTTGGAGTCCTACCGGACTAGCGGGAGGGGTGAGCAGTTCTTC TRBJ2-1 TRBV27 TRBD2 NA
CASSMRGRAGADTQYF TGTGCCAGTAGTATGCGAGGGAGGGCCGGGGCAGATACGCAGTATTTT TRBJ2-3 TRBV19 TRBD2 once
CASSLAEQETQYF TGTGCCAGCAGCTTAGCGGAGCAAGAGACCCAGTACTTC TRBJ2-5 TRBV11-3 NA NA
CASSLGSTDTQYF TGTGCCAGCAGTCTCGGGAGCACAGATACGCAGTATTTT TRBJ2-3 TRBV28 NA NA
CASKGLAGLSSGANVLTF TGTGCCAGCAAGGGACTAGCGGGGTTAAGCTCTGGGGCCAACGTCCTGACTTTC TRBJ2-6 TRBV2 TRBD2 few
CASSLTNGGSYTF TGTGCCAGCAGCTTAACCAACGGTGGTAGCTACACCTTC TRBJ1-2 TRBV7-3 NA NA
CASSLVPGGDADTQYF TGCGCCAGCAGCTTGGTCCCAGGGGGCGACGCAGATACGCAGTATTTT TRBJ2-3 TRBV5-1 TRBD1 NA
CASSLPVGLAGPNEQFF TGTGCCAGCAGCCTTCCTGTTGGACTAGCGGGCCCCAATGAGCAGTTCTTC TRBJ2-1 TRBV21-1 NA NA
CASSSRGDTEAFF TGTGCCAGCAGCTCGCGGGGGGACACTGAAGCTTTCTTT TRBJ1-1 TRBV7-6 NA NA
CASSLVGTDRNTIYF TGTGCCAGCAGCTTAGTAGGCACCGACAGAAACACCATATATTTT TRBJ1-3 TRBV7-8 NA few
CATSRRQAALEAFF TGTGCCACCAGCAGAAGGCAGGCAGCTCTCGAGGCTTTCTTT TRBJ1-1 TRBV15 NA once
CASSPGLAGVGYTGELFF TGTGCCAGCAGTCCGGGACTAGCGGGAGTGGGGTACACCGGGGAGCTGTTTTTT TRBJ2-2 TRBV27 TRBD2 NA
CASVPGRGGELFF TGTGCCAGTGTGCCGGGGAGGGGCGGGGAGCTGTTTTTT TRBJ2-2 TRBV7-2 TRBD2 NA
CASSRRGVTQETQYF TGTGCCAGCTCACGAAGGGGCGTCACTCAAGAGACCCAGTACTTC TRBJ2-5 TRBV18 NA NA
CSATRGEKLFF TGCAGTGCTACTCGGGGGGAAAAACTGTTTTTT TRBJ1-4 TRBV20-1 NA NA
CASSLYWTDTGGAPYEQYF TGTGCCAGCAGCTTATACTGGACCGATACAGGGGGCGCCCCGTACGAGCAGTACTTC TRBJ2-7 TRBV7-6 TRBD1 NA
CASSLVAGSDTQYF TGCGCCAGCAGCTTGGTGGCAGGGTCAGATACGCAGTATTTT TRBJ2-3 TRBV5-1 NA NA
CASSGGTLTEAFF TGTGCCAGCAGCGGCGGGACTCTGACTGAAGCTTTCTTT TRBJ1-1 TRBV9 NA few
CASSLTGQGATGYTF TGTGCCAGCAGCTTAACGGGACAGGGGGCGACAGGCTACACCTTC TRBJ1-2 TRBV7-3 TRBD1 NA
CASSLRQVFHPEAFF TGTGCCAGCAGTCTTAGACAGGTTTTTCACCCTGAAGCTTTCTTT TRBJ1-1 TRBV7-8 NA once
CASSRTYEQYF TGTGCCAGCAGCAGGACCTACGAGCAGTACTTC TRBJ2-7 TRBV28 NA NA
CASSPYRTSGSYEQYF TGTGCCAGTAGTCCCTATCGGACTAGCGGTTCCTACGAGCAGTACTTC TRBJ2-7 TRBV19 TRBD2 NA
CASSPRLAGGPNEQFF TGCGCCAGCAGCCCTCGACTAGCGGGAGGGCCCAATGAGCAGTTCTTC TRBJ2-1 TRBV5-1 TRBD2 NA
CASSLMTLRDQYEQFF TGTGCCAGCAGTTTAATGACCCTCAGGGATCAATATGAGCAGTTCTTC TRBJ2-1 TRBV28 NA NA
CASKPGLEVSEQYF TGTGCCAGTAAGCCGGGACTAGAAGTCTCCGAGCAGTACTTC TRBJ2-7 TRBV19 TRBD2 NA
CASSPGHLKYEQYF TGTGCCAGCAGCCCGGGACACCTGAAGTACGAGCAGTACTTC TRBJ2-7 TRBV11-2 NA NA
CASSIDSTGKVLYAFF TGTGCCAGTAGTATAGATTCGACAGGGAAGGTTCTATACGCTTTCTTT TRBJ1-1 TRBV19 TRBD1 NA
CASSLGRESTQYF TGTGCCAGCAGCTTGGGAAGAGAATCGACCCAGTACTTC TRBJ2-5 TRBV5-4 NA NA
CSVEGQARREQYF TGCAGCGTTGAGGGTCAGGCGAGGAGGGAGCAGTACTTC TRBJ2-7 TRBV29-1 NA NA
CAWSGAGQGYGYTF TGTGCCTGGAGTGGGGCGGGACAGGGGTATGGCTACACCTTC TRBJ1-2 TRBV30 TRBD1 NA
CASSQDPGLAGAEQFF TGTGCCAGCAGCCAAGATCCGGGACTAGCGGGAGCTGAGCAGTTCTTC TRBJ2-1 TRBV4-2 TRBD2 NA
CASSPRDRENYGYTF TGTGCCAGCAGTCCTCGGGACAGGGAAAACTATGGCTACACCTTC TRBJ1-2 TRBV27 TRBD1 NA
CASSPRRRGYYEQYF TGTGCCAGCAGTCCCCGCCGGCGGGGGTACTACGAGCAGTACTTC TRBJ2-7 TRBV6-5 TRBD2 NA
CASAARPLSAQHF TGTGCCAGCGCCGCCAGGCCACTCTCGGCCCAGCATTTT TRBJ1-5 TRBV27 NA NA
CASSFLAGGTGELFF TGTGCCAGCAGCTTCCTAGCGGGAGGAACCGGGGAGCTGTTTTTT TRBJ2-2 TRBV5-4 TRBD2 NA
CASSLDIWAGEIGGPTGELFF TGTGCCAGCAGCCTAGACATATGGGCGGGGGAAATCGGGGGCCCCACCGGGGAGCTGTTTTTT TRBJ2-2 TRBV9 NA NA
CASNSGGTGANVLTF TGCGCCAGCAACTCGGGGGGTACCGGGGCCAACGTCCTGACTTTC TRBJ2-6 TRBV5-1 TRBD2 NA
CASSLQWDSYNEQFF TGTGCCAGCAGTTTACAATGGGACAGCTACAATGAGCAGTTCTTC TRBJ2-1 TRBV27 TRBD1 NA
CAWSPRRGTEAFF TGTGCCTGGAGTCCCCGAAGGGGCACTGAAGCTTTCTTT TRBJ1-1 TRBV30 NA NA
CASSITSAGEQFF TGTGCCAGTAGTATAACTAGCGCGGGCGAGCAGTTCTTC TRBJ2-1 TRBV19 TRBD2 medium-sized
CASTWAPYGYTF TGTGCCAGCACCTGGGCCCCCTATGGCTACACCTTC TRBJ1-2 TRBV7-9 NA once
CASTLWATSGSRDNEQFF TGTGCCAGCACCCTTTGGGCGACTAGCGGGAGTCGAGACAATGAGCAGTTCTTC TRBJ2-1 TRBV7-9 TRBD2 NA
CASKTTGPGELFF TGTGCCAGCAAAACGACAGGGCCCGGGGAGCTGTTTTTT TRBJ2-2 TRBV6-1 TRBD1 NA
CASSVETGAVYEQYF TGTGCCAGCAGCGTAGAGACGGGAGCAGTGTACGAGCAGTACTTC TRBJ2-7 TRBV9 NA NA
CASSQTQGGMQPQHF TGCGCCAGCAGCCAAACGCAGGGAGGGATGCAGCCCCAGCATTTT TRBJ1-5 TRBV4-1 NA NA